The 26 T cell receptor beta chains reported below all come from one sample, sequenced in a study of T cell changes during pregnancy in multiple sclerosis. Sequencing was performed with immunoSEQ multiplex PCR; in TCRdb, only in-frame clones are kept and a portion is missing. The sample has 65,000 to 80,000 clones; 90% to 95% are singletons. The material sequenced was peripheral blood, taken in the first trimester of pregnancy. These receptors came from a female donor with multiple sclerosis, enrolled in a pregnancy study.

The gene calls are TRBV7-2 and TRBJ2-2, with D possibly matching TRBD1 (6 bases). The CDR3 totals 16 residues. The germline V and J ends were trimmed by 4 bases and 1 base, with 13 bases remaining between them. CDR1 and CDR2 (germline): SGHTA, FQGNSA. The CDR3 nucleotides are TGTGCCAGCAGCTCGCCGGGACACAAGAACACCGGGGAGCTGTTTTTT. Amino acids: CASSSPGHKNTGELFF.

The CDR3: CASSYAKPQGLTEAFF. The CDR3, as DNA: TGTGCCAGCAGTTACGCCAAACCTCAGGGGCTCACTGAAGCTTTCTTT. The V gene is TRBV6-6, the J gene TRBJ1-1; TRBD1 might be the D (6 bases). This CDR3 is 16 amino acids long. Germline-derived CDR1 and CDR2 are MNHNY and SVGAGI (reference sequence). V shed 2 bases and J shed 4 bases, with 17 bases lying between them.

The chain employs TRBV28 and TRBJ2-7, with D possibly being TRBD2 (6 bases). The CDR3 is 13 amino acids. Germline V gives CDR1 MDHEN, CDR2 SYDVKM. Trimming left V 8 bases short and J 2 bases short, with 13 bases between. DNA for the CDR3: TGTGCCAGCCGGGGGTCCTTGACCTACGAGCAGTACTTC. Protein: CASRGSLTYEQYF.

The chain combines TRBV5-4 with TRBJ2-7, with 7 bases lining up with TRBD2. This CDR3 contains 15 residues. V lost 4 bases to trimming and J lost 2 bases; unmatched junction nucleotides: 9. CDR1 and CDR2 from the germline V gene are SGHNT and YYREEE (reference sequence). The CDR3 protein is CASSPGPSGTYEQYF. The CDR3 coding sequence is TGTGCCAGCAGCCCGGGCCCTAGCGGAACCTACGAGCAGTACTTC.

The CDR3 sequence is CASSLGQANTEAFF. The CDR3 coding sequence is TGTGCCAGCAGCTTGGGACAGGCGAACACTGAAGCTTTCTTT. This chain links TRBV11-2 with TRBJ1-1, with 8 bases that match TRBD1. Losses at the gene ends were 3 bases for V and 1 base for J; bases not matched to a gene: 1. This CDR3 is built from 14 residues. Germline V gene lookup returns CDR1 SGHAT and CDR2 FQNNGV.

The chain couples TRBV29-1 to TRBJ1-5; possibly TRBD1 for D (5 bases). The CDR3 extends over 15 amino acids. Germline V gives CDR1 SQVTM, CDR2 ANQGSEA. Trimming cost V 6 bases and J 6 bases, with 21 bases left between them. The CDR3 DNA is TGCAGCGTCGGGGGTGGGATAATGGGTACTCAGCCCCAGCATTTT. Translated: CSVGGGIMGTQPQHF.

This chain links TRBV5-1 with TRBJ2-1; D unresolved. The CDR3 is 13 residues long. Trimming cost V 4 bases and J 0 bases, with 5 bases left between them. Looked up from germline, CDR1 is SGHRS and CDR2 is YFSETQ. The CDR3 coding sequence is TGCGCCAGCAGCCGGAGCTCCTACAATGAGCAGTTCTTC. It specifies CASSRSSYNEQFF. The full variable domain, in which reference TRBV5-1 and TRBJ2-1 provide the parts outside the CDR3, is KAGVTQTPRYLIKTRGQQVTLSCSPISGHRSVSWYQQTPGQGLQFLFEYFSETQRNKGNFPGRFSGRQFSNSRSEMNVSTLELGDSALYLCASSRSSYNEQFFGPGTRLTVL.

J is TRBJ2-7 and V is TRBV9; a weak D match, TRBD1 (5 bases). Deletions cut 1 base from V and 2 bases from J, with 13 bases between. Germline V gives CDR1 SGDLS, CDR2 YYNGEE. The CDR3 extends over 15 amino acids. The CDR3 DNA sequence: TGTGCCAGCAGCGTAAATGCAGGGAAGCCCTACGAGCAGTACTTC. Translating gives CASSVNAGKPYEQYF. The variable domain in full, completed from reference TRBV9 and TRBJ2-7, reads DSGVTQTPKHLITATGQRVTLRCSPRSGDLSVYWYQQSLDQGLQFLIQYYNGEERAKGNILERFSAQQFPDLHSELNLSSLELGDSALYFCASSVNAGKPYEQYFGPGTRLTVT.

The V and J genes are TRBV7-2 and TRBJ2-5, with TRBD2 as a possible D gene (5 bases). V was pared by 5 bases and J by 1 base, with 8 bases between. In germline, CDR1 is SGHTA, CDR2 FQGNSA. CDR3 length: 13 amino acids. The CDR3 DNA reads TGTGCCAGCAGCGTCGGACTCCAAGAGACCCAGTACTTC. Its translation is CASSVGLQETQYF.

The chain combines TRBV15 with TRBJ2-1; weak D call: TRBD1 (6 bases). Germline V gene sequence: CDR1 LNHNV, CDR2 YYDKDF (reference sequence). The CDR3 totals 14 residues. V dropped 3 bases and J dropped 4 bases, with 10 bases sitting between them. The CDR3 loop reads CATSSRQAYNEQFF. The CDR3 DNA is TGTGCCACCAGCAGCCGACAGGCTTACAATGAGCAGTTCTTC. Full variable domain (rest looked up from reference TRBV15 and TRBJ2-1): DAMVIQNPRYQVTQFGKPVTLSCSQTLNHNVMYWYQQKSSQAPKLLFHYYDKDFNNEADTPDNFQSRRPNTSFCFLDIRSPGLGDTAMYLCATSSRQAYNEQFFGPGTRLTVL.

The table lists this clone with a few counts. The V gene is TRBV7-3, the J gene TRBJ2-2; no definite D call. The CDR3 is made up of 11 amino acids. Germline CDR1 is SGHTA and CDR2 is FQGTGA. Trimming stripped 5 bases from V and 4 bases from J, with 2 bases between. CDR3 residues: CASSLTGELFF. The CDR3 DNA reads TGTGCCAGCAGCCTCACCGGGGAGCTGTTTTTT.

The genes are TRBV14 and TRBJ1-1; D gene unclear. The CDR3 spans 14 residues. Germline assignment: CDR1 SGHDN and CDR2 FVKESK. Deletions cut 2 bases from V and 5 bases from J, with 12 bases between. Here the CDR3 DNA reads TGTGCCAGCAGCCAATTGACGGGTGGGACTGAAGCTTTCTTT. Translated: CASSQLTGGTEAFF.

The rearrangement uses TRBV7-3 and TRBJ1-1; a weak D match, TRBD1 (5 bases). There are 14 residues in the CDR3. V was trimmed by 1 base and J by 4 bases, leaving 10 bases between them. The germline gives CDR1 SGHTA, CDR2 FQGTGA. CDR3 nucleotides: TGTGCCAGCAGCTTAATGGGGGGACCCACTGAAGCTTTCTTT. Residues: CASSLMGGPTEAFF.

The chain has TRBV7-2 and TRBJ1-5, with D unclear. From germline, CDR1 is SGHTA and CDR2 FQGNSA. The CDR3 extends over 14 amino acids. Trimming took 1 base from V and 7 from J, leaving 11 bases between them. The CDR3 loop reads CASSLVRGGQPQHF. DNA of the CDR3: TGTGCCAGCAGCTTAGTTCGGGGAGGACAGCCCCAGCATTTT.

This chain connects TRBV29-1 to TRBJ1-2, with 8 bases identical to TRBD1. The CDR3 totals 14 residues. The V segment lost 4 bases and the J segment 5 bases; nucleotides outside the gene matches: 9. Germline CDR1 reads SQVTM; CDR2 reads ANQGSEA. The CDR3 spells CSVGTGRKEYGYTF. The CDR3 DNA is TGCAGCGTTGGGACAGGGAGGAAGGAGTATGGCTACACCTTC.

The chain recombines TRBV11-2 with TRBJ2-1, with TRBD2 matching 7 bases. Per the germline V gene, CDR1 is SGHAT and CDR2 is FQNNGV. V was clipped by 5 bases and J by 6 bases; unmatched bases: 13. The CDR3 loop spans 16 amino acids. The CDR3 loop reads CASSDLAGESGNEQFF. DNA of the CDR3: TGTGCCAGCAGCGACCTTGCGGGAGAGAGCGGCAATGAGCAGTTCTTC.

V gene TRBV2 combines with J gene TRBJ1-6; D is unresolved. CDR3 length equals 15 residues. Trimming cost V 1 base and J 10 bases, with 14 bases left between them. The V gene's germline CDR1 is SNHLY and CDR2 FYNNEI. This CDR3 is CASSEGEGTMSPLHF. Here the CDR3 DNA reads TGTGCCAGCAGTGAAGGCGAGGGAACTATGTCACCCCTCCACTTT. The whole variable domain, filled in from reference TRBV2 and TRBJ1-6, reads EPEVTQTPSHQVTQMGQEVILRCVPISNHLYFYWYRQILGQKVEFLVSFYNNEISEKSEIFDDQFSVERPDGSNFTLKIRSTKLEDSAMYFCASSEGEGTMSPLHFGNGTRLTVT.

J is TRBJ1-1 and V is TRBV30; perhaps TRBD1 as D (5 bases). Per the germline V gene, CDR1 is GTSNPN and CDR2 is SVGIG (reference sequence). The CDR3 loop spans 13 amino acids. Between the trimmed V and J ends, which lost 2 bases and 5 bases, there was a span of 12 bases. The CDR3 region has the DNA TGTGCCTGGAGTCGGTCCCGGGGGACTGAAGCTTTCTTT. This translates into CAWSRSRGTEAFF.

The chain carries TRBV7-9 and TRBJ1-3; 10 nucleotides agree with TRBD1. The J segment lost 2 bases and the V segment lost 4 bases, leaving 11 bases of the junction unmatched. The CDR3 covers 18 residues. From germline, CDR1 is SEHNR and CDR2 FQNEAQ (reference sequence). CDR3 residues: CASSSRTGGGLTGNTIYF. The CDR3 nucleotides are TGTGCCAGCAGCTCGCGGACAGGGGGAGGTTTGACTGGAAACACCATATATTTT.

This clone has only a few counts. The CDR3 reads CASSQFGLAGTHEQFF. CDR3 bases: TGCGCCAGCAGCCAATTTGGACTAGCGGGAACCCATGAGCAGTTCTTC. The chain uses TRBV4-1 and TRBJ2-1, with 12 bases identical to TRBD2. Germline V lookup: CDR1 MGHRA, CDR2 YSYEKL. The CDR3 spans 16 residues. V trimming: 2 bases; J trimming: 8 bases; junction bases outside the gene matches: 7.

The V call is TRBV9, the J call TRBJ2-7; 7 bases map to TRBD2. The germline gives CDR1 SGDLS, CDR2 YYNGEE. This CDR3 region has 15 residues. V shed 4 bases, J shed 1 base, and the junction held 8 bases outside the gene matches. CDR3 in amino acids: CASSPGRARSYEQYF. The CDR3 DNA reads TGTGCCAGCAGCCCGGGGAGGGCTAGGTCCTACGAGCAGTACTTC.

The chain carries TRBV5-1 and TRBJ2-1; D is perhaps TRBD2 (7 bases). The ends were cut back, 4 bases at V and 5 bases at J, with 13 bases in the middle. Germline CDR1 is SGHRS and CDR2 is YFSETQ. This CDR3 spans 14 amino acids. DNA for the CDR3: TGCGCCAGCAGCCCTGGAGGGGGGGACAATGAGCAGTTCTTC. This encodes CASSPGGGDNEQFF. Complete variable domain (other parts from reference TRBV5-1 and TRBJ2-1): KAGVTQTPRYLIKTRGQQVTLSCSPISGHRSVSWYQQTPGQGLQFLFEYFSETQRNKGNFPGRFSGRQFSNSRSEMNVSTLELGDSALYLCASSPGGGDNEQFFGPGTRLTVL.

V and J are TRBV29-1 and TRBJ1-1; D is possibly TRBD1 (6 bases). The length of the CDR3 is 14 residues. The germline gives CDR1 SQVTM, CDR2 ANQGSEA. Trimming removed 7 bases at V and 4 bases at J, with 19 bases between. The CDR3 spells CSGAGTLGSTEAFF. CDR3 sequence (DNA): TGCAGCGGAGCCGGGACACTCGGTAGCACTGAAGCTTTCTTT.

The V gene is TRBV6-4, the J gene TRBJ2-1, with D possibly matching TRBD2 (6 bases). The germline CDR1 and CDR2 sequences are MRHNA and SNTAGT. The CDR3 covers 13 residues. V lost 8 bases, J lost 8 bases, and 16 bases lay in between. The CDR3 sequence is CASAQEGGYEQFF. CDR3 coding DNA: TGTGCCAGCGCCCAGGAGGGCGGCTATGAGCAGTTCTTC.

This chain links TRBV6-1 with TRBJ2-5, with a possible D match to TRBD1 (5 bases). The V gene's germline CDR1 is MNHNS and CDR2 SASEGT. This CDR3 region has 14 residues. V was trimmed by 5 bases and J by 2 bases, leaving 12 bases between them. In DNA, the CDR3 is TGTGCCAGCAGTATACTGAACAGGCAAGAGACCCAGTACTTC. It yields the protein CASSILNRQETQYF.

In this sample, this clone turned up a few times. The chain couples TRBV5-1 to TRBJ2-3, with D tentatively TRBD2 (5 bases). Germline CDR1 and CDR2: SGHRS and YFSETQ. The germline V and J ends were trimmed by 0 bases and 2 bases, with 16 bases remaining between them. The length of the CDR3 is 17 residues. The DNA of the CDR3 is TGCGCCAGCAGCTTGGTCCGAGCGGTTTCCCTCACAGATACGCAGTATTTT. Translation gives CASSLVRAVSLTDTQYF. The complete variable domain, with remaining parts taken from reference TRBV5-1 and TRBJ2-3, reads KAGVTQTPRYLIKTRGQQVTLSCSPISGHRSVSWYQQTPGQGLQFLFEYFSETQRNKGNFPGRFSGRQFSNSRSEMNVSTLELGDSALYLCASSLVRAVSLTDTQYFGPGTRLTVL.